The text below deals with one T cell receptor (beta chain). The sample is drawn from a study of cytomegalovirus exposure and HLA in healthy donors. Vbeta (60) and Jbeta (13) primers were used in the PCR. Clones were sequenced by immunoSEQ multiplex PCR, and TCRdb holds only the in-frame ones, with some missing. The sample carries 180,000 or so clones, roughly 70% recorded once. Per the germline V gene, CDR1 is SGHTA and CDR2 is FQGNSA. The CDR3 is 14 amino acids. The germline V and J ends were trimmed by 2 bases and 4 bases, with 11 bases remaining between them. This chain joins TRBV7-2 and TRBJ1-1; D possibly corresponds to TRBD1 (5 bases). The receptor was derived from a male donor in good health and CMV-seronegative. The material sequenced was PBMCs. The CDR3 DNA reads as TGTGCCAGCAGCTTACAGGGCGGGAGCACTGAAGCTTTCTTT. Translating it yields CASSLQGGSTEAFF.